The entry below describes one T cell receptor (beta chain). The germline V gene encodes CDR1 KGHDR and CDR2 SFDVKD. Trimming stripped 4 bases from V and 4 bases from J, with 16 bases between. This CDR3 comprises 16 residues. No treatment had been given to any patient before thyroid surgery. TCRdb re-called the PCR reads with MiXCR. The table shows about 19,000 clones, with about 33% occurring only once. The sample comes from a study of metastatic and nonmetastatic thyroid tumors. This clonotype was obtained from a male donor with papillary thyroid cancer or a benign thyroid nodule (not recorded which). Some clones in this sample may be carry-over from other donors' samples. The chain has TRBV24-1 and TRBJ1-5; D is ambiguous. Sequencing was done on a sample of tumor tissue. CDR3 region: CATSDRHRGGNQPQHF. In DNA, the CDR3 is TGTGCCACCAGTGACCGCCACCGTGGCGGGAATCAGCCCCAGCATTTT.